The clone carrying this TCR beta chain was recorded a few times. The antigen is unknown. MiXCR, run by TCRdb on the 5' RACE reads, gives a single entry per CDR3 protein. The sample has approximately 570,000 distinct CDR3 sequences; 18% are singletons. This sample stems from a study of T-cell memory formation after mild COVID-19. Whole-study findings and limits: CD4+ contracting clones were mainly CM and EM; CD8+ ones, EMRA. A second wave expanding day 15 to 37 was CD4+-biased; contracting clones were balanced.

This CDR3 is 17 amino acids long. The V end was cut by 5 bases, the J end by 8 bases, with 27 bases between. Germline V gene lookup returns CDR1 SEHNR and CDR2 FQNEAQ (reference sequence). The TCR was taken from an adult woman who had mild COVID-19 (a few samples of this study predate the infection). Cell type and time point are not known. V usage is TRBV7-9 and J usage is TRBJ1-2; D call uncertain. The sequenced sample was PBMCs or a T cell subset sorted from them (not recorded which). CDR3 loop: CASSTWPTGPGVGGYTF. The DNA of the CDR3 is TGTGCCAGCAGCACCTGGCCTACGGGTCCCGGCGTGGGGGGCTACACCTTC. Together with reference TRBV7-9 and TRBJ1-2, the CDR3 gives the full variable domain: DTGVSQNPRHKITKRGQNVTFRCDPISEHNRLYWYRQTLGQGPEFLTYFQNEAQLEKSRLLSDRFSAERPKGSFSTLEIQRTEQGDSAMYLCASSTWPTGPGVGGYTFGSGTRLTVV.